Described below is a single T cell receptor (beta chain) sequence and its context. There are 13 residues in the CDR3. Germline values: CDR1 SGHRS, CDR2 YFSETQ. Trimming left V 4 bases short and J 7 bases short, with 14 bases between. The sample belongs to a study of cytomegalovirus exposure and HLA in healthy donors. Both 60 Vbeta primers and 13 Jbeta primers went into the PCR. Some clones are missing from TCRdb's copy, which holds only in-frame ones; the method was immunoSEQ multiplex PCR. The sample shows about 180,000 clones, under 85% of them seen only once. The sequenced sample was PBMCs. This chain uses TRBV5-1 with TRBJ1-2; D remains unclear. This clonotype was obtained from a human donor in good health. CDR3: CASSPPDMSGYTF. The CDR3 DNA reads as TGCGCCAGCAGCCCCCCCGACATGTCTGGCTACACCTTC.